The rows below give T cell receptor beta chains drawn from one sample of a study of identical twins. MiXCR, run by TCRdb on the 5' RACE reads, gives a single entry per CDR3 protein. This sample has 650,000 to 750,000 distinct CDR3 sequences; about 20% occur once, and the top ten carry more than 4%. These sequences were also reported in another study, on T cells expressing NK-cell markers.

Source material: PBMCs. The receptors were gathered from a woman in her late teens or twenties in good health. Both conserved end residues are part of each CDR3. D genes are given only for firm matches. Clone size is given for some rows only: seen once, a few or many times, or a class if the clone is expanded.

d_gene: NA; v_gene: TRBV6-1; abundance: many; j_gene: TRBJ2-7; CDR3nt: TGTGCCAGCAGAAGGACGGCCTCCTACGAGCAGTACTTC; CDR3aa: CASRRTASYEQYF
d_gene: NA; v_gene: TRBV4-3; abundance: NA; j_gene: TRBJ2-1; CDR3nt: TGCGCCAGCAGCCAAGGCTCCGGGCGAGGGGATGAGCAGTTCTTC; CDR3aa: CASSQGSGRGDEQFF
d_gene: NA; v_gene: TRBV7-9; abundance: NA; j_gene: TRBJ1-2; CDR3nt: TGTGCCAGCAGCCCGCCGGGGGCAGGTGGCTACACCTTC; CDR3aa: CASSPPGAGGYTF
d_gene: NA; v_gene: TRBV4-2; abundance: NA; j_gene: TRBJ2-7; CDR3nt: TGTGCCAGCAGCCAAGACGGGTCTGTCATCTACGAGCAGTACTTC; CDR3aa: CASSQDGSVIYEQYF
d_gene: NA; v_gene: TRBV20-1; abundance: few; j_gene: TRBJ2-5; CDR3nt: TGCAGTGCTAGTTACGGACGGCAAGAGACCCAGTACTTC; CDR3aa: CSASYGRQETQYF
d_gene: TRBD1; v_gene: TRBV6-1; abundance: few; j_gene: TRBJ2-7; CDR3nt: TGTGCCAGCAGCTCCGGACAGGACCGCTTGCAGTACTTC; CDR3aa: CASSSGQDRLQYF
d_gene: TRBD2; v_gene: TRBV27; abundance: NA; j_gene: TRBJ2-1; CDR3nt: TGTGCCAGCAGGACTAGCGGGAGTAACAATGAGCAGTTCTTC; CDR3aa: CASRTSGSNNEQFF
d_gene: NA; v_gene: TRBV9; abundance: few; j_gene: TRBJ1-2; CDR3nt: TGTGCCAGCAGCGTAGAGCCTGTTCAGGGCTATGGCTACACCTTC; CDR3aa: CASSVEPVQGYGYTF
d_gene: NA; v_gene: TRBV18; abundance: few; j_gene: TRBJ2-7; CDR3nt: TGTGCCAGCTCACCACCGTCCCTCTACGAGCAGTACTTC; CDR3aa: CASSPPSLYEQYF
d_gene: NA; v_gene: TRBV15; abundance: few; j_gene: TRBJ2-1; CDR3nt: TGTGCCACCAGCAGAGACGGGAACTCCTACAATGAGCAGTTCTTC; CDR3aa: CATSRDGNSYNEQFF
d_gene: NA; v_gene: TRBV12-3/TRBV12-4; abundance: NA; j_gene: TRBJ2-3; CDR3nt: TGTGCCAGCATTCTGGGCAGCACAGATACGCAGTATTTT; CDR3aa: CASILGSTDTQYF
d_gene: TRBD1; v_gene: TRBV5-1; abundance: NA; j_gene: TRBJ2-1; CDR3nt: TGCGCCAGCAGCCCGGCCGGGACAGGGGGCCCCAATGAGCAGTTCTTC; CDR3aa: CASSPAGTGGPNEQFF
d_gene: NA; v_gene: TRBV12-3/TRBV12-4; abundance: NA; j_gene: TRBJ1-5; CDR3nt: TGTGCCAGCAGTTTTAGGGGCCCGGGGAGCAATCAGCCCCAGCATTTT; CDR3aa: CASSFRGPGSNQPQHF
d_gene: TRBD1; v_gene: TRBV7-3; abundance: NA; j_gene: TRBJ1-2; CDR3nt: TGTGCCAGCAGCTCCCCAAACGCGACAGGGATCTCCTCTTCCTATGGCTACACCTTC; CDR3aa: CASSSPNATGISSSYGYTF
d_gene: TRBD2; v_gene: TRBV6-1; abundance: few; j_gene: TRBJ2-1; CDR3nt: TGTGCCAGCAGTCATACTAGCGGCTTTAAAGATGAGCAGTTCTTC; CDR3aa: CASSHTSGFKDEQFF
d_gene: NA; v_gene: TRBV30; abundance: NA; j_gene: TRBJ2-7; CDR3nt: TGTGCCTGGACCGTACGAGGGGCAGGGCGCGAGCAGTACTTC; CDR3aa: CAWTVRGAGREQYF
d_gene: NA; v_gene: TRBV6-1; abundance: NA; j_gene: TRBJ1-4; CDR3nt: TGTGCCAGCAGGGGACCAACTAATGAAAAACTGTTTTTT; CDR3aa: CASRGPTNEKLFF
d_gene: NA; v_gene: TRBV7-2; abundance: NA; j_gene: TRBJ2-3; CDR3nt: TGTGCCAGCAGCTTCGCTAGCCGCGCAGATACGCAGTATTTT; CDR3aa: CASSFASRADTQYF
d_gene: TRBD2; v_gene: TRBV4-3; abundance: NA; j_gene: TRBJ2-7; CDR3nt: TGCGCCAGCAGCCTAAGTATAGCGGGTGGGAGCTCCTACGAGCAGTACTTC; CDR3aa: CASSLSIAGGSSYEQYF
d_gene: TRBD1; v_gene: TRBV6-1; abundance: NA; j_gene: TRBJ1-1; CDR3nt: TGTGCCAGCAGTACGACAGGGGGAGACGGGAACACTGAAGCTTTCTTT; CDR3aa: CASSTTGGDGNTEAFF
d_gene: NA; v_gene: TRBV7-2; abundance: many; j_gene: TRBJ2-3; CDR3nt: TGTGCCAGCAGCTTAGGGTGGGGTACAGATACGCAGTATTTT; CDR3aa: CASSLGWGTDTQYF
d_gene: NA; v_gene: TRBV11-1; abundance: few; j_gene: TRBJ2-6; CDR3nt: TGTGCCAGCAGCTTCCGACGGACGATCAGCTCTGGGGCCAACGTCCTGACTTTC; CDR3aa: CASSFRRTISSGANVLTF
d_gene: NA; v_gene: TRBV5-1; abundance: NA; j_gene: TRBJ2-7; CDR3nt: TGCGCCAGCAGCCTGAGCACACAGGGCGAGCAGTACTTC; CDR3aa: CASSLSTQGEQYF
d_gene: NA; v_gene: TRBV7-2; abundance: NA; j_gene: TRBJ2-1; CDR3nt: TGTGCCAGCGGGGTGGGCGGGCGACGGACTCACAATGAGCAGTTCTTC; CDR3aa: CASGVGGRRTHNEQFF
d_gene: NA; v_gene: TRBV5-1; abundance: few; j_gene: TRBJ1-1; CDR3nt: TGCGCCAGCAGCTTCGACGGGGGGAACACTGAAGCTTTCTTT; CDR3aa: CASSFDGGNTEAFF
d_gene: TRBD1; v_gene: TRBV28; abundance: NA; j_gene: TRBJ2-7; CDR3nt: TGTGCCGCTAGACAGGGGGCGCTTGGCGAGCAGTACTTC; CDR3aa: CAARQGALGEQYF
d_gene: TRBD2; v_gene: TRBV5-1; abundance: NA; j_gene: TRBJ2-7; CDR3nt: TGCGCCAGCAGCTTGGGGGACTACCTCTACGAGCAGTACTTC; CDR3aa: CASSLGDYLYEQYF
d_gene: NA; v_gene: TRBV20-1; abundance: few; j_gene: TRBJ2-7; CDR3nt: TGCAGTGCTCAGGGAACGGGACTCTCCTACGAGCAGTACTTC; CDR3aa: CSAQGTGLSYEQYF
d_gene: TRBD1; v_gene: TRBV7-2; abundance: few; j_gene: TRBJ2-1; CDR3nt: TGTGCCAGCAGCCCTCCTGGCAGGGGGTACAATGAGCAGTTCTTC; CDR3aa: CASSPPGRGYNEQFF
d_gene: NA; v_gene: TRBV20-1; abundance: NA; j_gene: TRBJ1-4; CDR3nt: TGCAGTCCCCAGGGGACAACTAATGAAAAACTGTTTTTT; CDR3aa: CSPQGTTNEKLFF
d_gene: NA; v_gene: TRBV7-8; abundance: NA; j_gene: TRBJ2-3; CDR3nt: TGTGCCAGCAGCTTAAGGTCCGGCAGTGGGCCGGGGACAGATACGCAGTATTTT; CDR3aa: CASSLRSGSGPGTDTQYF
d_gene: TRBD2; v_gene: TRBV5-1; abundance: NA; j_gene: TRBJ2-7; CDR3nt: TGCGCCAGCAGCGGACGGTCTAGCGGGGGCTACGAGCAGTACTTC; CDR3aa: CASSGRSSGGYEQYF
d_gene: TRBD2; v_gene: TRBV5-1; abundance: many; j_gene: TRBJ2-7; CDR3nt: TGCGCCAGCAGCCGGGCGGTAGCGGGACCTCTCTACGAGCAGTACTTC; CDR3aa: CASSRAVAGPLYEQYF
d_gene: NA; v_gene: TRBV12-3/TRBV12-4; abundance: few; j_gene: TRBJ2-1; CDR3nt: TGTGCCAGCAGCCGCCGGGATATCTACAATGAGCAGTTCTTC; CDR3aa: CASSRRDIYNEQFF
d_gene: TRBD1; v_gene: TRBV5-1; abundance: few; j_gene: TRBJ1-4; CDR3nt: TGCGCCAGCAGCTTTGGTCCAGGGGGCGACGAAAAACTGTTTTTT; CDR3aa: CASSFGPGGDEKLFF
d_gene: NA; v_gene: TRBV27; abundance: many; j_gene: TRBJ2-7; CDR3nt: TGTGCCAGCAGTCAGATGGTGGGCACCCACCCCTACGAGCAGTACTTC; CDR3aa: CASSQMVGTHPYEQYF
d_gene: NA; v_gene: TRBV20-1; abundance: few; j_gene: TRBJ2-1; CDR3nt: TGCAGTGCTAGAGCGGGAAGTACCTACAATGAGCAGTTCTTC; CDR3aa: CSARAGSTYNEQFF
d_gene: NA; v_gene: TRBV12-3/TRBV12-4; abundance: NA; j_gene: TRBJ2-2; CDR3nt: TGTGCCAGCAGGTTGCGACACACCGGGGAGCTGTTTTTT; CDR3aa: CASRLRHTGELFF
d_gene: NA; v_gene: TRBV11-2; abundance: once; j_gene: TRBJ1-4; CDR3nt: TGTGCCAGCAGCTTGATCGGGCATGAAAAACTGTTTTTT; CDR3aa: CASSLIGHEKLFF
d_gene: NA; v_gene: TRBV12-3/TRBV12-4; abundance: NA; j_gene: TRBJ2-7; CDR3nt: TGTGCCAGCAGTCGGCCGGGACGAGGATACGAGCAGTACTTC; CDR3aa: CASSRPGRGYEQYF
d_gene: TRBD1; v_gene: TRBV12-3/TRBV12-4; abundance: NA; j_gene: TRBJ1-2; CDR3nt: TGTGCCAGCACCCAGACAGGGATAGGCTACACCTTC; CDR3aa: CASTQTGIGYTF
d_gene: TRBD2; v_gene: TRBV7-9; abundance: NA; j_gene: TRBJ2-7; CDR3nt: TGTGCCAGCAGCCCCGGGACTAGCGGGACCCACTACGAGCAGTACTTC; CDR3aa: CASSPGTSGTHYEQYF
d_gene: NA; v_gene: TRBV7-3; abundance: NA; j_gene: TRBJ2-1; CDR3nt: TGTGCCAGCAGTTTTTCCGGGCTCGACAATGAGCAGTTCTTC; CDR3aa: CASSFSGLDNEQFF
d_gene: TRBD1; v_gene: TRBV5-1; abundance: few; j_gene: TRBJ2-5; CDR3nt: TGCGCCAGCAGCTACCCCGGGACAGGTCACGAGACCCAGTACTTC; CDR3aa: CASSYPGTGHETQYF
d_gene: NA; v_gene: TRBV6-1; abundance: few; j_gene: TRBJ2-7; CDR3nt: TGTGCCAGCAGCCCTGACCCGTCCTACGAGCAGTACTTC; CDR3aa: CASSPDPSYEQYF
d_gene: TRBD1; v_gene: TRBV7-9; abundance: few; j_gene: TRBJ2-7; CDR3nt: TGTGCCAGCAGCTACAATTACGGACAGGGACCCTACGAGCAGTACTTC; CDR3aa: CASSYNYGQGPYEQYF